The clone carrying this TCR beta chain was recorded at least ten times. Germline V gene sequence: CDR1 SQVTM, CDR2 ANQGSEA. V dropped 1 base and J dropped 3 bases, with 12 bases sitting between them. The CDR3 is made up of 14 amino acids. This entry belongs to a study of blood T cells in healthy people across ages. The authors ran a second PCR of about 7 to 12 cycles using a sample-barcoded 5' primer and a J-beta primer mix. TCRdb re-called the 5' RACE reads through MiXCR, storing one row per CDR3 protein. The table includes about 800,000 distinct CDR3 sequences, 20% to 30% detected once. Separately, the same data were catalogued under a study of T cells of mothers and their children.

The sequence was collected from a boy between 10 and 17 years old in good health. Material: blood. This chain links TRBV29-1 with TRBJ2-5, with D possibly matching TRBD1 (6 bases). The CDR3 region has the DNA TGCAGCGTTGAAGGAGACAGGAAAAAAGAGACCCAGTACTTC. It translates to CSVEGDRKKETQYF.